The clone carrying this T cell receptor (beta chain) showed up just a few times. The V gene lost 1 base and the J gene lost 0 bases, with 10 bases spanning the gap. This CDR3 contains 16 residues. The germline CDR1 and CDR2 sequences are LGHDT and YNNKEL (reference sequence). The data originate from a study of blood T cells in healthy people across ages. The authors ran a second PCR of roughly 6 to 11 cycles using a sample-barcoded 5' primer and a J-beta primer mix. TCRdb used MiXCR to reprocess the 5' RACE reads, holding one entry per CDR3 protein. This table has some 1,000,000 distinct CDR3 sequences, approximately 25% appearing once. These same records also appear under a second study, on T cells of mothers and their children. That work adds: The donor cohort consisted of a few healthy Caucasian mothers and their six children.

The sequence was obtained from a girl aged 2 to 10 in good health. The sample was blood. The chain combines TRBV3-1 with TRBJ2-1; D is unclear. CDR3 nucleotides: TGTGCCAGCAGCCAAGGAATAGGAATCTCCTACAATGAGCAGTTCTTC. It yields the protein CASSQGIGISYNEQFF.